Below, 9 T cell receptor beta chains from the same sample are listed, as sequenced in a study of blood T cell repertoires in COVID-19 (TCRdb year 2020). The method behind the library was the immunoSEQ multiplex PCR assay. As stored in TCRdb, this immuneACCESS dataset retains in-frame rearrangements with V and J assigned. A fraction of the clones does not appear; measured against another copy, unresolved V genes explain less than half of the discrepancy, and the remainder lacks a known reason. In this sample the table shows roughly 140,000 clones, 80% to 90% of which occur a single time. The top ten hold roughly 3.2% of the sample. The material sequenced was peripheral blood. Receptor source: an older woman with active COVID-19.

The chain employs TRBV28 and TRBJ2-7; D gene ambiguous. Germline-derived CDR1 and CDR2 are MDHEN and SYDVKM. The CDR3 runs 12 residues. Trimming pared 5 bases from V and 7 bases from J, leaving 12 bases between. CDR3: CASSPLAREQYF. As DNA, the CDR3 is TGTGCCAGCAGTCCCCTTGCTAGGGAGCAGTACTTC.

The chain combines TRBV6-4 with TRBJ1-6, with a possible D match to TRBD1 (6 bases). Germline CDR1 is MRHNA and CDR2 is SNTAGT. This CDR3 is built from 15 residues. V lost 4 bases and J 6 bases, leaving 13 bases between the germline ends. CDR3 in DNA: TGTGCCAGCAGTGCTTCCAGACAGGTTAATTCACCCCTCCACTTT. Its translation is CASSASRQVNSPLHF.

The rearrangement uses TRBV5-5 and TRBJ2-4, with D perhaps matching TRBD2 (6 bases). CDR1 and CDR2 (germline): SGHKS, YYEKEE (reference sequence). The length of the CDR3 is 14 residues. Trimming removed 4 bases at V and 7 bases at J, with 15 bases between. The CDR3 coding sequence is TGTGCCAGCAGCAGGGGAGGCGAGCTCAACATTCAGTACTTC. It encodes CASSRGGELNIQYF.

This rearrangement joins TRBV15 to TRBJ2-5; TRBD2 matches at 9 bases. Germline V lookup: CDR1 LNHNV, CDR2 YYDKDF (reference sequence). The CDR3 contains 15 residues. With 4 bases clipped from V and 3 bases from J, the junction kept 6 bases outside the gene matches. CDR3 loop: CATSTWTSVKETQYF. The CDR3 DNA follows: TGTGCCACCAGCACTTGGACTAGCGTGAAAGAGACCCAGTACTTC.

V gene TRBV5-8 combines with J gene TRBJ1-4, with 8 bases fitting TRBD1. After removal of 9 bases from V and 7 bases from J, the junction contained 11 bases not matched to a gene. CDR1 is SGHTS and CDR2 is YDEGEE in the germline V gene. The CDR3 has 14 amino acids. CDR3 nucleotide sequence: TGTGCCACAACGACCGGGACAGGAAGTGAAAAACTGTTTTTT. Translating gives CATTTGTGSEKLFF.

The chain is built from TRBV11-3 and TRBJ2-3; TRBD2 matches at 7 bases. The CDR3 is 13 amino acids. Germline assignment: CDR1 SGHNT and CDR2 YENEEA. Trimming removed 4 bases from V and 4 bases from J; junction bases left unmatched: 2. The CDR3, as DNA: TGTGCCAGCAGCTCGGGAGGCGCAGATACGCAGTATTTT. The encoded protein is CASSSGGADTQYF. Full variable domain (remainder filled in from reference TRBV11-3 and TRBJ2-3): EAGVVQSPRYKIIEKKQPVAFWCNPISGHNTLYWYLQNLGQGPELLIRYENEEAVDDSQLPKDRFSAERLKGVDSTLKIQPAELGDSAVYLCASSSGGADTQYFGPGTRLTVL.

This sequence joins TRBV4-2 and TRBJ2-7; 9 positions agree with TRBD2. The germline gives CDR1 LGHNA, CDR2 YNFKEQ. The CDR3 covers 15 residues. V shed 4 bases and J 1 base; nucleotides not matched to a gene: 5. The CDR3 is CASSPTSGSSYEQYF. In DNA form, the CDR3 reads TGTGCCAGCAGCCCGACTAGCGGATCTTCCTACGAGCAGTACTTC.

The chain links TRBV6-5 to TRBJ2-1; TRBD2 matches 8 bases. This CDR3 has 15 amino acids. The J segment lost 2 bases and the V segment lost 6 bases, leaving 6 bases of the junction unmatched. Germline assignment: CDR1 MNHEY and CDR2 SVGAGI. CDR3 protein: CASSRTSQTYNEQFF. The CDR3 DNA reads TGTGCCAGCAGCCGGACTAGCCAAACCTACAATGAGCAGTTCTTC.

The rearrangement uses TRBV5-8 and TRBJ2-3, with 8 bases aligning to TRBD1. Trimming cost V 5 bases and J 0 bases; bases outside gene matches: 8. The V gene's germline CDR1 is SGHTS and CDR2 YDEGEE. There are 16 residues in the CDR3. DNA of the CDR3: TGTGCCAGCAGACACGGGACAGGATCTAGCACAGATACGCAGTATTTT. It yields the protein CASRHGTGSSTDTQYF.